Below, 14 T cell receptor beta chains from the same sample are listed, as sequenced in a study of blood T cell repertoires in COVID-19. Profiled with immunoSEQ multiplex PCR; TCRdb holds only in-frame clones, not every one. The sample lists 350,000 to 400,000 clones; 65% to 90% were seen once. Material for sequencing was peripheral blood. These receptors all come from a woman aged 60-75 years with COVID-19, enrolled during active disease.

This chain connects TRBV9 to TRBJ2-2; D gene unclear. The V end was cut by 4 bases, the J end by 6 bases, with 13 bases between. Germline lookup yields CDR1 SGDLS and CDR2 YYNGEE. The length of the CDR3 is 14 residues. The CDR3 DNA sequence: TGTGCCAGCAGCCCTTCTACCCTCTCCGGGGAGCTGTTTTTT. Translation gives CASSPSTLSGELFF.

This chain uses TRBV12-2 with TRBJ2-1; the table's D call, TRBD2, has no DNA check behind it. TRBV12-2 is tagged as a pseudogene. The CDR3 length is 17 residues. In DNA, the CDR3 is TGTGCAAGTCGCTTAGGGGAGGGCTTAAGCTCCTACAATGAGCAGTTCTTC. Translating gives CASRLGEGLSSYNEQFF.

The V and J genes are TRBV11-3 and TRBJ2-3; D perhaps matches TRBD2 (6 bases). The CDR3 runs 16 residues. Germline CDR1 is SGHNT and CDR2 is YENEEA. With 7 bases removed from V and 2 bases from J, the gap between germline ends came to 19 bases. CDR3 nucleotides: TGTGCCAGCAACCCCGCGGGAAATAGGGACACAGATACGCAGTATTTT. Translation gives CASNPAGNRDTDTQYF.

In DNA form, the CDR3 reads TGTGCCAGCGGTGGGGTATCTGAGCGGGGGGATTCTAGGGAGCAGTTCTTC. This gives the protein CASGGVSERGDSREQFF. The rearrangement uses TRBV27 and TRBJ2-1; 9 nucleotides match TRBD2. This CDR3 is built from 17 residues. Germline CDR1 and CDR2: MNHEY and SMNVEV (reference sequence). J gave up 10 bases and V 8 bases, and 21 bases lay outside the gene matches.

The chain is built from TRBV5-8 and TRBJ2-1, with D possibly matching TRBD2 (6 bases). Trimming removed 4 bases from V and 3 bases from J, with 20 bases in between. Germline CDR1 SGHTS, CDR2 YDEGEE. The CDR3 sequence is 17 residues long. Here the CDR3 DNA reads TGTGCCAGCAGCCTCACCAGAAGCGGGTCCTACTACAATGAGCAGTTCTTC. This translates into CASSLTRSGSYYNEQFF.

This clone was seen a single time. This sequence joins TRBV5-4 and TRBJ2-3; 10 bases fit TRBD2. V lost 5 bases to trimming and J lost 0 bases; unmatched junction nucleotides: 3. The germline V gene encodes CDR1 SGHNT and CDR2 YYREEE (reference sequence). The CDR3 is 15 amino acids. CDR3 protein: CASRAGGTSTDTQYF. The CDR3 DNA sequence: TGTGCCAGCAGAGCGGGGGGGACTAGCACAGATACGCAGTATTTT.

V usage is TRBV29-1 and J usage is TRBJ1-2; 11 bases are a match to TRBD1. Per the germline V gene, CDR1 is SQVTM and CDR2 is ANQGSEA. This CDR3 is 14 amino acids long. Trimming cost V 6 bases and J 1 base; bases outside gene matches: 4. The CDR3 DNA is TGCAGCGTGATGGGACAGGGGGATAACTATGGCTACACCTTC. Amino acid sequence: CSVMGQGDNYGYTF.

The chain carries TRBV19 and TRBJ2-2, with 7 nucleotides matching TRBD1. The CDR3 sequence is 13 residues long. The junction had 9 bases not matched to a gene; V was cut back by 10 bases and J by 7 bases. CDR1 is LNHDA and CDR2 is SQIVND in the germline V gene (reference sequence). The CDR3 region has the DNA TGTGCCACCGTCCCACAGGGGAGCGGGGAGCTGTTTTTT. Translating gives CATVPQGSGELFF.

There are a few counts of this clone. This rearrangement joins TRBV6-5 to TRBJ1-3; D ambiguous. V gave up 5 bases and J gave up 9 bases, with 14 bases separating them. CDR3 length: 13 residues. Germline CDR1 MNHEY, CDR2 SVGAGI. The CDR3 DNA follows: TGTGCCAGCAGTACAACCCTTGAGGGCACCATATATTTT. As protein: CASSTTLEGTIYF.

This chain uses TRBV12-5 with TRBJ2-2, with D perhaps matching TRBD2 (6 bases). The germline V gene has CDR1 LGHNT and CDR2 FRNRAP. CDR3 length: 16 residues. Trimming took off 5 bases at V and 1 base at J, with 14 bases between the two ends. CDR3 nucleotides: TGTGCTAGTGGTGGAGAGGCGGGACTGAACACCGGGGAGCTGTTTTTT. Encoded protein: CASGGEAGLNTGELFF.

CDR3 nucleotides: TGTGCCAGCAGTTACATGGGGGCGTATGGCTACACCTTC. Its translation: CASSYMGAYGYTF. The J gene is TRBJ1-2, the V gene TRBV6-2 or TRBV6-3; D is perhaps TRBD1 (6 bases). V was pared by 2 bases and J by 5 bases, with 9 bases between. The CDR3 length is 13 residues. Germline-derived CDR1 and CDR2 are MNHEY and SVGEGT.

This sequence joins TRBV6-5 and TRBJ1-2; no clear D gene. V shed 6 bases and J shed 4 bases, with 9 bases lying between them. The CDR3 runs to 12 residues. The germline V gene encodes CDR1 MNHEY and CDR2 SVGAGI. In DNA form, the CDR3 reads TGTGCCAGCAGACCCAAGAGCTATGGCTACACCTTC. Its protein product is CASRPKSYGYTF.

As regards this clone: The same CDR3 can be traced to other DNA sequences in this sample. This rearrangement joins TRBV5-6 to TRBJ1-5; no reliable D call. Germline assignment: CDR1 SGHDT and CDR2 YYEEEE. The CDR3 runs to 13 residues. V lost 2 bases to trimming and J lost 2 bases, with 5 bases between them. Here the CDR3 DNA reads TGTGCCAGCAGCTTAACGGGCAATCAGCCCCAGCATTTT. Translated: CASSLTGNQPQHF.

The rearrangement joins TRBV4-3 to TRBJ1-6, with D possibly TRBD1 on 5 matching bases. The germline gives CDR1 LGHNA, CDR2 YSLEER. This CDR3 is 21 amino acids long. Trimming cost V 4 bases and J 0 bases, with 25 bases left between them. CDR3 in amino acids: CASSRDRGKSVLGSYNSPLHF. CDR3 DNA sequence: TGCGCCAGCAGCCGAGATAGGGGAAAGTCTGTTCTTGGCTCCTATAATTCACCCCTCCACTTT.